This TCR beta chain was recorded in a study of T cell changes during pregnancy in multiple sclerosis. Profiled with immunoSEQ multiplex PCR; TCRdb holds only in-frame clones, not every one. The sample holds under 35,000 clones, roughly 91% seen once. Germline CDR1 and CDR2: SNHLY and FYNNEI. V shed 10 bases and J shed 4 bases, with 13 bases lying between them. The CDR3 is 13 amino acids. Sequences were derived from CD8+ T cells from peripheral blood mononuclear cells, sampled before pregnancy. The chain joins TRBV2 to TRBJ2-2; D unclear. This receptor was obtained from a female donor with multiple sclerosis, enrolled in a pregnancy study. The CDR3 sequence: CATLEAGTGELFF. As DNA, the CDR3 is TGTGCCACCCTAGAGGCCGGCACCGGGGAGCTGTTTTTT.